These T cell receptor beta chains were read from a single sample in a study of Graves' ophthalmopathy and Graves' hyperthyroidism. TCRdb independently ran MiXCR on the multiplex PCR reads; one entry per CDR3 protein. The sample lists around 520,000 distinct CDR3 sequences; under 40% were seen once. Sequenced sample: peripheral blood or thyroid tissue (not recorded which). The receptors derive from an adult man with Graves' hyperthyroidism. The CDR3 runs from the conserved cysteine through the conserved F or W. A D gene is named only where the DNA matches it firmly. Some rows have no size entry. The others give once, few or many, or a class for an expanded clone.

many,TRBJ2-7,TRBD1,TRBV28,TGTGCCAGCAGTTCCCCGGGACAGTCCTACGAGCAGTACTTC,CASSSPGQSYEQYF
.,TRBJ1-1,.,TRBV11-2,TGTGCCAGCAGCTTGGGTGGTGGGGGCCTGAACACTGAAGCTTTCTTT,CASSLGGGGLNTEAFF
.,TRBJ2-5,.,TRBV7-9,TGTACCAGCAGCTTAAGGCGGAGCCAAGAGACCCAGTACTTC,CTSSLRRSQETQYF
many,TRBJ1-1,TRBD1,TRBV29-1,TGCAGCGTTGAAGATCGGACAGGACCCACTGAAGCTTTCTTT,CSVEDRTGPTEAFF
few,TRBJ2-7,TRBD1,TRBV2,TGTGCCAGCAGTTGGACAGGGTCGGACGAGCAGTACTTC,CASSWTGSDEQYF
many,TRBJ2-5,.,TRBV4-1,TGCGCCAGCAGCCAAGACTGGCCTAGCTTGGAGACCCAGTACTTC,CASSQDWPSLETQYF
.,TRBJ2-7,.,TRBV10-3,TGTGCCACAAATGACAGGGAAGGACTAACCTACGAGCAGTACTTC,CATNDREGLTYEQYF
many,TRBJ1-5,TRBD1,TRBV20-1,TGCAGTGTCTCGCAGGGGGGCAATCAGCCCCAGCATTTT,CSVSQGGNQPQHF
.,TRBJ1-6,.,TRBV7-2,TGTGCCAGCAGCTTAGCGTCTGGGTCTTCCTATAATTCACCCCTCCACTTT,CASSLASGSSYNSPLHF
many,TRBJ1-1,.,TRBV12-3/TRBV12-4,TGTGCCAGCAGTTTTCAGAACACTGAAGCTTTCTTT,CASSFQNTEAFF
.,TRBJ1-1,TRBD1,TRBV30,TGTGCCCAAAGACAGGGATGGTTAACGAACACTGAAGCTTCCTTT,CAQRQGWLTNTEASF
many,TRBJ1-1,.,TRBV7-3,TGTGCCAGCAGCTTAACTAGGACAGATCTTAACACTGAAGCTTTCTTT,CASSLTRTDLNTEAFF
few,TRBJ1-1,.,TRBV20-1,TGCAGTGCTAGAGATCGGAGGGCTTTCTTT,CSARDRRAFF
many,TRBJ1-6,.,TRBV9,TGTGCCAGCAGCGCCCGGGAAGGATTTAATTCACCCCTCCACTTT,CASSAREGFNSPLHF
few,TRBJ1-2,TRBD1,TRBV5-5,TGTGCCAGCAGAATCACAGGGGGCGCGAAAAGGGGCTACACCTTC,CASRITGGAKRGYTF
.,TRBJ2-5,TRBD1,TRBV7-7,TGTGCTAGCCTAGACAGGGGGGTTCAGGAGACCCAGTACTTC,CASLDRGVQETQYF
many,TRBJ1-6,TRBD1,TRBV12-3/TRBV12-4,TGTGCCAGCAGTTTACTCCCAGGGGGTAATTCACCCCTCCACTTT,CASSLLPGGNSPLHF
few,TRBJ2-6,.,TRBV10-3,TGTGCCATCAGTCCTACAGGGGCCAACGTCCTGACTTTC,CAISPTGANVLTF
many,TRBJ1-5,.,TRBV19,TGTGCCAGTATGGGGGGAAGGGGCTTGGATCAGCCCCAGCATTTT,CASMGGRGLDQPQHF
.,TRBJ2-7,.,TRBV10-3,TGTGCCATCACTGGGGGCCGTAAGCAGTACTTC,CAITGGRKQYF
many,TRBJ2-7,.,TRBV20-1,TGCAGTGCTAGAGATAGGCCAGCCTACGAGCAGTACTTC,CSARDRPAYEQYF
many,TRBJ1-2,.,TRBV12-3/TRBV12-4,TGTGCCAGCGATTCGGGCCCCGTTAACTATGGCTACACCTTC,CASDSGPVNYGYTF
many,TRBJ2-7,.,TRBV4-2,TGTGCCAGCAGCCAAGGACAGGCCCCAGCCGAGCAGTACTTC,CASSQGQAPAEQYF
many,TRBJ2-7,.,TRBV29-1,TGCAGCGTTGAGGGACCGGAGTTCGAGCAGTACTTC,CSVEGPEFEQYF
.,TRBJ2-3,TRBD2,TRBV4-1,TGCGCCAGCAGCCAACCGACTAGCGGGAGATCCTCAGATACGCAGTATTTT,CASSQPTSGRSSDTQYF
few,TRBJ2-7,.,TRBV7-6,TGTGCCAGCAGCTTAGGGGGTCGAGCCCTCCTCTACGAGCAGTACTTC,CASSLGGRALLYEQYF
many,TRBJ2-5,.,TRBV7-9,TGTGCCAGCAGCTTACTCACCGGAGAGACCCAGTACTTC,CASSLLTGETQYF
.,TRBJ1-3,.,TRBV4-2,TGTGCCAGCAGCTTGGTCGGGGCCCCTGGAAACACCATATATTTT,CASSLVGAPGNTIYF
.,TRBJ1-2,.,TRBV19,TGTGCCAGTAGTATACAACAGGGATCTAACTATGGCTACACCTTC,CASSIQQGSNYGYTF
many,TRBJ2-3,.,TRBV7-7,TGTGCTAGCAGCTTTTTACCGGGAGTAGATACGCAGTATTTT,CASSFLPGVDTQYF
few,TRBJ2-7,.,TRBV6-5,TGTGCCAGCAGTTTCCTGGGGGCCCGATCCTACGAGCAGTACTTC,CASSFLGARSYEQYF
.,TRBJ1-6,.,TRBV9,TGTGCCAGCTCACACTCGGGACCTGGGAATTCACCCCTCCACTTT,CASSHSGPGNSPLHF
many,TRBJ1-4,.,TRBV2,TGTGCCAGCATTCTTACTGAAAAACTGTTTTTT,CASILTEKLFF
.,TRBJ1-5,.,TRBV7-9,TGTGCCAGCAGCTTAGCGCCCCAGCATTTT,CASSLAPQHF
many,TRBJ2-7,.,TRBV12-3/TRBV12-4,TGTGCCAGCAGTTCCTATACGATAGCGCAGCAGTACTTC,CASSSYTIAQQYF
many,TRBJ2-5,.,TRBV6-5,TGTGCCAGCATGGCAGGGTCGGAGACCCAGTACTTC,CASMAGSETQYF
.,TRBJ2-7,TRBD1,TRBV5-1,TGCGCCAGCAGCACGGGGACAGCTGCGACCTACGAGCAGTACTTC,CASSTGTAATYEQYF
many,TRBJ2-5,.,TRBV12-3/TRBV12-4,TGTGCCAGCAGTCGGGACTCGCGTCAAGAGACCCAGTACTTC,CASSRDSRQETQYF
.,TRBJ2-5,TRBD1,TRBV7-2,TGTGCCAGCACCCTTGGGACAGGGAGAGGGCAAGAGACCCAGTACTTC,CASTLGTGRGQETQYF
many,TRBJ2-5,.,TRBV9,TGTGCCAGCAGCGTAGCTAGCGTTGGGGAGACCCAGTACTTC,CASSVASVGETQYF
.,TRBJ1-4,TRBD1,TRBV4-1,TGCGCCAGCAGGACAGGGTTTTTGACTAATGAAAAACTGTTTTTT,CASRTGFLTNEKLFF
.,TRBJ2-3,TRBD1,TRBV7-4,TGTGCCAGCAGCCCTGGACAGGGAATAAGCACAGATACGCAGTATTTT,CASSPGQGISTDTQYF